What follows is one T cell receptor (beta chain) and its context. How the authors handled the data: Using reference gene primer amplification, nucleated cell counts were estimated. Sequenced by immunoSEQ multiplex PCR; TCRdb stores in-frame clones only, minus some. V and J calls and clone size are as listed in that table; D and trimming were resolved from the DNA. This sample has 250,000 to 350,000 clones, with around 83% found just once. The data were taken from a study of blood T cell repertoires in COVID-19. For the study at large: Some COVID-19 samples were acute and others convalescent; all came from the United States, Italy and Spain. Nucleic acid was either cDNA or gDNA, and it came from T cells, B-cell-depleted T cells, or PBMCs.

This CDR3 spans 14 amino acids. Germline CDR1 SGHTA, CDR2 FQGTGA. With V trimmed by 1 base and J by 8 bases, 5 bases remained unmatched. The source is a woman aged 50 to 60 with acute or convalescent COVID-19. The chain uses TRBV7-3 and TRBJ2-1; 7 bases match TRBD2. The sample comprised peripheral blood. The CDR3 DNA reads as TGTGCCAGCAGCTTAAGTAGAGGGAGGGATGAGCAGTTCTTC. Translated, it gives CASSLSRGRDEQFF.